Below are 19 T cell receptor beta chains sequenced from a single sample in a study of blood T cells in healthy people across ages. Through a sample-barcoded 5' primer and a J-beta primer mix, a second PCR was run for roughly 7 to 11 cycles. TCRdb re-called the 5' RACE reads with MiXCR, one entry per CDR3 protein. Found here are around 1,500,000 distinct CDR3 sequences, 35% to 45% of them singletons; the top ten hold less than 8%. The material sequenced was blood. The origin of the receptors is a young woman in good health.

The CDR3 sequence: CSGWTSGTLGTQYF. CDR3 DNA: TGCAGTGGTTGGACTAGCGGGACTCTAGGGACCCAGTACTTC. The rearrangement joins TRBV20-1 to TRBJ2-5, with 12 bases fitting TRBD2. V was pared by 7 bases and J by 7 bases, with 10 bases of the junction left unmatched. This CDR3 comprises 14 residues. The germline CDR1 and CDR2 sequences are DFQATT and SNEGSKA (reference sequence).

This clonotype was seen at least ten times. The chain employs TRBV20-1 and TRBJ2-7; no clear D. The V gene's germline CDR1 is DFQATT and CDR2 SNEGSKA (reference sequence). This CDR3 contains 12 residues. The CDR3 nucleotides are TGCAGCGCACGAGCTGGATCCTACGAGCAGTACTTC. Protein product: CSARAGSYEQYF.

This clonotype was found a few times. The chain recombines TRBV7-2 with TRBJ2-3, with D tentatively TRBD2 (5 bases). CDR3 length equals 17 residues. Germline lookup yields CDR1 SGHTA and CDR2 FQGNSA. V shed 2 bases and J shed 3 bases, with 18 bases lying between them. The DNA of the CDR3 is TGTGCCAGCAGCTTACGGCTAGCCTCCTTCGCGACAGATACGCAGTATTTT. Protein: CASSLRLASFATDTQYF. The full variable domain, with the rest looked up from reference TRBV7-2 and TRBJ2-3, is GAGVSQSPSNKVTEKGKDVELRCDPISGHTALYWYRQSLGQGLEFLIYFQGNSAPDKSGLPSDRFSAERTGGSVSTLTIQRTQQEDSAVYLCASSLRLASFATDTQYFGPGTRLTVL.

The chain couples TRBV10-1 to TRBJ2-4; 8 nucleotides agree with TRBD1. The J call may be incorrect, as the DNA end agrees better with TRBJ2-7. In germline, CDR1 is WNHNN, CDR2 SYGVQD (reference sequence). The CDR3 contains 13 residues. CDR3 bases: TGCGCCAGCAAGGGACAGGTGAGCTACGAGCAGTACTTC. As protein: CASKGQVSYEQYF.

This clonotype was seen only a few times. The chain is built from TRBV25-1 and TRBJ2-5; D is undetermined. The germline CDR1 and CDR2 sequences are MGHDK and SYGVNS. This CDR3 region has 13 residues. Trimming took 4 bases from V and 5 from J, leaving 11 bases between them. The CDR3 spells CASSVSSVETQYF. The DNA for the CDR3 is TGTGCCAGCAGTGTGTCTAGTGTGGAGACCCAGTACTTC.

The CDR3 bases are TGCAGTGCTAGAGAGGGCTCCTACTCTGGCTACACCTTC. As protein: CSAREGSYSGYTF. The J gene is TRBJ1-2, the V gene TRBV20-1; no definite D call. The CDR3 length is 13 residues. Germline-derived CDR1 and CDR2 are DFQATT and SNEGSKA (reference sequence). The germline V and J ends were trimmed by 0 bases and 7 bases, with 12 bases remaining between them.

This clonotype has a handful of counts. This chain links TRBV6-1 with TRBJ2-7; D is possibly TRBD1 (6 bases). Germline assignment: CDR1 MNHNS and CDR2 SASEGT. The CDR3 has 15 amino acids. Trimming pared 0 bases from V and 2 bases from J, leaving 11 bases between. CDR3 region: CASSEASGAPYEQYF. CDR3 in DNA: TGTGCCAGCAGTGAAGCATCAGGGGCCCCCTACGAGCAGTACTTC.

This chain connects TRBV30 to TRBJ2-7, with 7 bases matching TRBD2. Germline V gives CDR1 GTSNPN, CDR2 SVGIG (reference sequence). V lost 3 bases and J lost 3; bases outside the gene matches: 5. The CDR3 covers 13 residues. CDR3 region: CAWRTGGGYEQYF. CDR3 bases: TGTGCCTGGAGGACGGGGGGAGGCTACGAGCAGTACTTC. Variable domain in full (rest from reference TRBV30 and TRBJ2-7): SQTIHQWPATLVQPVGSPLSLECTVEGTSNPNLYWYRQAAGRGLQLLFYSVGIGQISSEVPQNLSASRPQDRQFILSSKKLLLSDSGFYLCAWRTGGGYEQYFGPGTRLTVT.

The rearrangement uses TRBV2 and TRBJ2-2; possibly TRBD2 for D (6 bases). The CDR3 loop spans 14 amino acids. The germline gives CDR1 SNHLY, CDR2 FYNNEI. Trimming left V 10 bases short and J 4 bases short, with 16 bases between. The CDR3: CATPGSLGTGELFF. CDR3 DNA: TGTGCCACCCCCGGGAGTTTGGGCACCGGGGAGCTGTTTTTT. The full variable domain, completed using reference TRBV2 and TRBJ2-2, is EPEVTQTPSHQVTQMGQEVILRCVPISNHLYFYWYRQILGQKVEFLVSFYNNEISEKSEIFDDQFSVERPDGSNFTLKIRSTKLEDSAMYFCATPGSLGTGELFFGEGSRLTVL.

V and J are TRBV9 and TRBJ2-1; 7 nucleotides match TRBD2. Germline V lookup: CDR1 SGDLS, CDR2 YYNGEE. The V segment lost 4 bases and the J segment 0 bases; nucleotides outside the gene matches: 10. The CDR3 sequence is 17 residues long. The CDR3 protein is CASSLLAGDPSYNEQFF. The CDR3 bases are TGTGCCAGCAGCTTATTAGCGGGCGACCCCTCCTACAATGAGCAGTTCTTC.

In its sample, this clonotype was seen many times. Here the CDR3 DNA reads TGCAGCGTCGACAGCCCCCAAGAGACCCAGTACTTC. It encodes CSVDSPQETQYF. The V and J genes are TRBV29-1 and TRBJ2-5; D might be TRBD1 (5 bases). Germline assignment: CDR1 SQVTM and CDR2 ANQGSEA. The ends were cut back, 6 bases at V and 1 base at J, with 9 bases in the middle. The CDR3 extends over 12 amino acids.

This chain uses TRBV5-6 with TRBJ2-3; TRBD1 matches at 11 bases. With V trimmed by 1 base and J by 6 bases, 7 bases remained unmatched. The CDR3 totals 16 residues. CDR1 and CDR2 from the germline V gene are SGHDT and YYEEEE. The CDR3 nucleotides read TGTGCCAGCAGCTTGAGGGGACAGGGGGAGTTGGATACGCAGTATTTT. Protein: CASSLRGQGELDTQYF.

V usage is TRBV6-6 and J usage is TRBJ1-6, with 9 bases lining up with TRBD1. The V segment lost 3 bases and the J segment 10 bases; nucleotides outside the gene matches: 4. The CDR3 has 14 residues. Germline V gene data show CDR1 as MNHNY and CDR2 as SVGAGI (reference sequence). CDR3 region: CASSYGDRDSPLHF. CDR3 sequence (DNA): TGTGCCAGCAGTTATGGGGACAGGGACTCACCCCTCCACTTT.

The J gene is TRBJ2-3, the V gene TRBV27; D possibly matches TRBD1 or TRBD2 (5 bases each). V lost 6 bases and J 2 bases, leaving 15 bases between the germline ends. The germline CDR1 and CDR2 sequences are MNHEY and SMNVEV (reference sequence). The CDR3 covers 15 residues. CDR3 sequence (DNA): TGTGCCAGCAGCGGGACCGCGCGGACCACAGATACGCAGTATTTT. Translated: CASSGTARTTDTQYF.

The chain has TRBV5-6 and TRBJ2-1; D is possibly TRBD2 (6 bases). Deletions cut 1 base from V and 4 bases from J, with 12 bases between. This CDR3 has 15 residues. The V gene's germline CDR1 is SGHDT and CDR2 YYEEEE. The CDR3 region is CASSLIGTGYNEQFF. The CDR3 coding sequence is TGTGCCAGCAGCTTGATTGGGACTGGATACAATGAGCAGTTCTTC.

This clonotype has just a few counts. The V gene is TRBV9, the J gene TRBJ2-1, with 8 bases matching TRBD2. CDR3 length: 15 amino acids. Germline V gives CDR1 SGDLS, CDR2 YYNGEE. J lost 7 bases, V lost 1 base, and 7 bases had no gene match. CDR3 amino acids: CASSVSGSSSNEQFF. The CDR3 DNA reads TGTGCCAGCAGCGTAAGCGGGAGTAGTTCGAATGAGCAGTTCTTC.

The V and J genes are TRBV4-1 and TRBJ1-2; D is possibly TRBD1 (6 bases). Germline V gene data show CDR1 as MGHRA and CDR2 as YSYEKL. The length of the CDR3 is 16 residues. V lost 4 bases, J lost 0 bases, and 15 bases lay in between. CDR3 amino acids: CASSPSGASTNYGYTF. The DNA of the CDR3 is TGCGCCAGCAGCCCGTCGGGGGCCAGTACTAACTATGGCTACACCTTC.

This chain links TRBV13 with TRBJ2-3; D may be TRBD2 (5 bases). This CDR3 has 12 residues. The germline gives CDR1 PRHDT, CDR2 FYEKMQ (reference sequence). V shed 7 bases and J shed 5 bases, with 10 bases lying between them. The CDR3 nucleotides are TGTGCCAGCAAACTCCGGGGAGATACGCAGTATTTT. This codes for CASKLRGDTQYF.

CDR3 coding DNA: TGCAGTGCTAGAGGTCTAGCGGGACCGCGCAGTCAGTATTTT. Its protein product is CSARGLAGPRSQYF. The rearrangement joins TRBV20-1 to TRBJ2-3; 9 nucleotides match TRBD2. This CDR3 is built from 14 residues. Germline V gene data show CDR1 as DFQATT and CDR2 as SNEGSKA (reference sequence). With V trimmed by 1 base and J by 12 bases, 11 bases remained unmatched.